These T cell receptor beta chains were read from a single sample in a study of response to subunit inactivated influenza vaccine. TCRdb re-called the RT-PCR reads with MiXCR, one entry per CDR3 protein. The sample lists about 700,000 distinct CDR3 sequences, about 15% occurring once. The sequenced sample was PBMCs from blood, obtained around two weeks before vaccination. The receptor set was obtained from a man aged 50 to 59 who received an inactivated influenza vaccine. Each CDR3 is given with its conserved first and last residue.

CDR3 length: 20
V gene: TRBV28
J gene: TRBJ2-3
CDR3 protein: CASSRPPPRSTESSTDTQYF

CDR3 length: 14
V gene: TRBV7-2
J gene: TRBJ1-5
CDR3 protein: CASSLAGFGQPQHF

CDR3 length: 17
V gene: TRBV11-2
J gene: TRBJ2-1
CDR3 protein: CASSLVRLAGGGNEQFF

CDR3 length: 16
V gene: TRBV2
J gene: TRBJ2-5
CDR3 protein: CASSGASGGYQETQYF

CDR3 length: 14
V gene: TRBV5-1
J gene: TRBJ2-3
CDR3 protein: CASSSGSYADTQYF

CDR3 length: 14
V gene: TRBV10-1
J gene: TRBJ2-5
CDR3 protein: CASMRTGGRETQYF

CDR3 length: 13
V gene: TRBV4-3
J gene: TRBJ2-3
CDR3 protein: CASSGGRGGTQYF

CDR3 length: 14
V gene: TRBV20-1
J gene: TRBJ2-7
CDR3 protein: CSAIPTGQAYEQYF

CDR3 length: 15
V gene: TRBV6-1
J gene: TRBJ2-1
CDR3 protein: CASSSGGGTYNEQFF

CDR3 length: 15
V gene: TRBV27
J gene: TRBJ1-5
CDR3 protein: CASSPIFSSNQPQHF

CDR3 length: 19
V gene: TRBV20-1
J gene: TRBJ2-7
CDR3 protein: CSARDSQPIAGTSVYEQYF

CDR3 length: 12
V gene: TRBV25-1
J gene: TRBJ2-6
CDR3 protein: CASSEGVNILTF

CDR3 length: 13
V gene: TRBV6-2/TRBV6-3
J gene: TRBJ2-3
CDR3 protein: CASSFSPGDTQYF

CDR3 length: 15
V gene: TRBV15
J gene: TRBJ2-1
CDR3 protein: CATSRDLFAGSEQFF

CDR3 length: 13
V gene: TRBV5-5
J gene: TRBJ1-2
CDR3 protein: CASSLAAFIGYTF

CDR3 length: 16
V gene: TRBV4-3
J gene: TRBJ2-2
CDR3 protein: CASSWGVRVDTGELFF

CDR3 length: 14
V gene: TRBV28
J gene: TRBJ2-5
CDR3 protein: CASIRTGGAETQYF

CDR3 length: 15
V gene: TRBV15
J gene: TRBJ2-6
CDR3 protein: CATSRGGTGANVLTF

CDR3 length: 17
V gene: TRBV7-2
J gene: TRBJ2-1
CDR3 protein: CASSPTGGSTGRYEQFF

CDR3 length: 14
V gene: TRBV7-8
J gene: TRBJ2-3
CDR3 protein: CASSALAATDTQYF

CDR3 length: 13
V gene: TRBV6-2/TRBV6-3
J gene: TRBJ2-7
CDR3 protein: CASSWTSGIEQYF

CDR3 length: 16
V gene: TRBV28
J gene: TRBJ2-7
CDR3 protein: CASSTRSWRQGYEQYF

CDR3 length: 13
V gene: TRBV20-1
J gene: TRBJ2-1
CDR3 protein: CSARGGRWNEQFF

CDR3 length: 13
V gene: TRBV29-1
J gene: TRBJ2-1
CDR3 protein: CSVQTSFNNEQFF

CDR3 length: 11
V gene: TRBV7-8
J gene: TRBJ2-4
CDR3 protein: CASSGGDIQYF

CDR3 length: 16
V gene: TRBV6-1
J gene: TRBJ1-4
CDR3 protein: CASSPITPATNEKLFF

CDR3 length: 15
V gene: TRBV20-1
J gene: TRBJ1-1
CDR3 protein: CSARGGRNMNTEAFF

CDR3 length: 17
V gene: TRBV10-3
J gene: TRBJ2-1
CDR3 protein: CAIRAGAGASSYNEQFF

CDR3 length: 12
V gene: TRBV12-3/TRBV12-4
J gene: TRBJ1-4
CDR3 protein: CASRLRNEKLFF

CDR3 length: 15
V gene: TRBV29-1
J gene: TRBJ1-5
CDR3 protein: CSVDTGQGPNQPQHF

CDR3 length: 14
V gene: TRBV11-2
J gene: TRBJ2-3
CDR3 protein: CASSLRDSVYTQYF

CDR3 length: 14
V gene: TRBV6-2/TRBV6-3
J gene: TRBJ1-6
CDR3 protein: CASSYFQNNSPLHF

CDR3 length: 12
V gene: TRBV9
J gene: TRBJ2-5
CDR3 protein: CASSTNQETQYF

CDR3 length: 13
V gene: TRBV9
J gene: TRBJ2-7
CDR3 protein: CASSVVPGEEKYF

CDR3 length: 15
V gene: TRBV4-3
J gene: TRBJ2-1
CDR3 protein: CASSQGLEGRGEQFF

CDR3 length: 16
V gene: TRBV18
J gene: TRBJ2-7
CDR3 protein: CASSPTRDHQTYEQYF

CDR3 length: 14
V gene: TRBV6-1
J gene: TRBJ2-5
CDR3 protein: CASSLDRGTETQYF

CDR3 length: 16
V gene: TRBV7-8
J gene: TRBJ2-3
CDR3 protein: CASSLGGGASKDTQYF

CDR3 length: 14
V gene: TRBV6-1
J gene: TRBJ1-4
CDR3 protein: CASIDRSTNEKLFF

CDR3 length: 13
V gene: TRBV14
J gene: TRBJ1-5
CDR3 protein: CASSQGLDQPQHF

CDR3 length: 16
V gene: TRBV7-2
J gene: TRBJ2-3
CDR3 protein: CASSLAATGTLNTQYF

CDR3 length: 14
V gene: TRBV7-9
J gene: TRBJ2-7
CDR3 protein: CASSLGQGSIEQYF

CDR3 length: 15
V gene: TRBV27
J gene: TRBJ2-2
CDR3 protein: CASSLRSTTAGELFF

CDR3 length: 15
V gene: TRBV20-1
J gene: TRBJ2-4
CDR3 protein: CSARVSGRAKNIQYF

CDR3 length: 17
V gene: TRBV3-1
J gene: TRBJ2-7
CDR3 protein: CASCFVLAGYPTYEQYF

CDR3 length: 15
V gene: TRBV4-3
J gene: TRBJ2-1
CDR3 protein: CASSIRTSGFNEQFF

CDR3 length: 16
V gene: TRBV11-2
J gene: TRBJ2-7
CDR3 protein: CASSLVGRGVPAEQYF

CDR3 length: 16
V gene: TRBV4-2
J gene: TRBJ2-2
CDR3 protein: CASSQEGQGVTGELFF

CDR3 length: 17
V gene: TRBV11-2
J gene: TRBJ2-2
CDR3 protein: CASSSSQLAGYTGELFF

CDR3 length: 17
V gene: TRBV5-1
J gene: TRBJ2-2
CDR3 protein: CASSLAGTGEFGGELFF

CDR3 length: 15
V gene: TRBV9
J gene: TRBJ1-6
CDR3 protein: CASRRDLGSDSPLHF